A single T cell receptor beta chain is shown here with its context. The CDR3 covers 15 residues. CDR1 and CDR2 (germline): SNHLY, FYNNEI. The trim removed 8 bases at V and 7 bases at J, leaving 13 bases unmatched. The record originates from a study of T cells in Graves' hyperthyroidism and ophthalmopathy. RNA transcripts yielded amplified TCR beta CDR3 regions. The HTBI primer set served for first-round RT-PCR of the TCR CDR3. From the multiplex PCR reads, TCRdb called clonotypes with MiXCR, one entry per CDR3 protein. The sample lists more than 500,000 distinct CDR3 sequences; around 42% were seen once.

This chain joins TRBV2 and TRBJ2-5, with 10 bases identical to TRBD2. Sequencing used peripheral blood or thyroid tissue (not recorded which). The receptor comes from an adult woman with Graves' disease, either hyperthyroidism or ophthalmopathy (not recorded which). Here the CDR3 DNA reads TGTGCCAGCGGCCGAGGGGCTAGCGGGAGAGGGACCCAGTACTTC. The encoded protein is CASGRGASGRGTQYF.